This entry concerns a single TCR beta chain. Its binding antigen is unknown. No base-level quality is on record; no much larger clone is a single base apart. The 39 donors, aged about 6 to 95 years, were systemically healthy Caucasian individuals from Russia. About 10 milliliters of peripheral blood were collected from each donor into EDTA-treated Vacutainer tubes. Ficoll-Paque density-gradient centrifugation was used to isolate PBMCs, with at least 7 million per sample. Total RNA was extracted from PBMCs with Trizol reagent, with at least 5 micrograms obtained per sample. The percentages of naive CD45RAhigh/CD27high T cells were determined by flow cytometry on a PBMC aliquot from every donor. The record originates from a study of blood T cells in healthy people across ages (dated by TCRdb to between 2014 and 2016). Concerning the study at large: In model experiments, template switching captured roughly one uniquely barcoded TCR beta cDNA molecule for every two T cells. Using deep sequencing normalized with unique cDNA molecular identifiers, the study measured how TCR beta repertoire diversity changes with age. Four age groups were formed from the donors: young (average approximately 17 years), middle-aged (approximately 39), aged (about 62) and long-lived (around 82). The study analyzed two additional independent replicas of 1 million unique cDNA reads from the same blood draw for two donors, one aged 18 to 29 and one aged 80 or older. Paper-wide results and their limitations: The long-lived group showed more naive CD4+ T cells, fewer expanded clones and increased TCR diversity than the aged group, suggesting age selection. Bulk unsorted PBMC profiling prevented conclusive comparison of naive and antigen-experienced compartments. Because the CMV infection status of the donors was unknown, age-related changes in expanded clonotypes may potentially have been confounded. There was a strong correlation between observed TCR beta diversity and the percentage of naive T cells measured by flow cytometry. Total diversity estimates from one million sequenced T cells were considered lower bounds and underestimates. As age increased, observed TCR beta diversity per million T cells dropped in a roughly linear way, and a significant reduction was already evident by age about 36.

The library was prepared using 5' RACE. Data came from an Illumina HiSeq 2500. A second roughly 6 to 11 cycle PCR used a sample-barcoded 5' primer and a J-beta primer mix. Each TCR beta cDNA molecule received a unique molecular identifier from a template-switch 5' adaptor carrying 12 random nucleotides. Each sample yielded at least 2.5 million CDR3-containing paired-end reads. All of the RNA was converted into first-strand cDNA using the Mint cDNA synthesis kit, with a TRBC-specific oligonucleotide serving as the primer. After uracil-DNA glycosylase treatment, a first 18-cycle PCR used universal primers M1SS and BC2_uni_R on all cDNA. The study's processing was this. Normalization of each sample was performed by random selection of 1 million high-quality reads, each carrying a distinct molecular identifier. Instead of being binned into consensus sequences, reads that shared molecular identifiers were thrown out. MiTCR, set to a Q25 quality threshold and the strictest error-elimination algorithm, was used for CDR3 identification, clonotype clustering and error correction. A nonparametric unseen species model with Euler transformation was used to estimate lower-bound total TCR beta diversity. TCRdb reworked the public reads: Q25 trimming with fastp, MiXCR clone assembly, productive beta chains retained. Each CDR3 protein appears once, grouped with its most common genes and DNA. TCRdb, not the original authors, processed these V and J calls. Across this sample there are about 540,000 distinct CDR3 sequences, with about 25% seen only once. The leading ten clones occupy 7.5% to 9% of the sample.

As encoded in the germline V gene (reference sequence), CDR1 is DFQATT while CDR2 is SNEGSKA. V loses 1 base, J loses 3 bases, and the germline ends lie 8 bases apart. Taken from cysteine to phenylalanine, the CDR3 has 13 residues. Only the CDR3 region is kept as DNA, spanning 39 bases read in frame from base 1. This sample was shared with a second study, whose subject was T cells of mothers and their children. From the second report: Donors were nine systemically healthy Caucasian individuals: three mothers and their six children. cDNA synthesis consumed the entire amount of extracted RNA, loaded at approximately 1.4 ug RNA in each 15 ul reaction. In the second PCR, the M1S primer added sample barcodes and 2-4 random nucleotides. Over 9.5 million TCR beta CDR3 reads were obtained for each mother, and millions of reads were obtained for each child. Thymic selection shapes the output of TCR recombination in a similar way in related and unrelated pairs, and inherited differences have a minor effect. Normalized repertoire overlap was always slightly but never significantly higher in related than unrelated mother-child pairs. No persistent microchimeric T cell clones were found, with a detection sensitivity of around 100 clones per million clonotypes. Deep NGS was used in the study to compare the TCR beta repertoires of mothers and children and to look for features that separate related mother-child pairs from unrelated individuals. The mean age was roughly 44 +/- 4 years for the mothers and approximately 11 +/- 4 years for the children. After adapter ligation was performed with NEBNext reagents, the libraries were sequenced on an Illumina HiSeq 2000 with 100+100 nt paired-end reads. To avoid cross-contamination, the mother libraries and the child libraries were prepared a month apart and sequenced in separate runs. Each donor had between about 500,000 and 2,100,000 distinct TCR beta clonotypes identified. Naive TCR beta clonotypes were estimated from low-frequency clonotypes matched to each donor's FACS-determined naive share, without sorting.

The V and J genes are TRBV20-1 and TRBJ2-3, with the D gene not clear enough to name. The specimen was blood. The receptor was derived from a boy under 18 in good health. The base sequence is TGCAGTGCTAGAGTGGCTGGAACAGATACGCAGTATTTT. The encoded protein is CSARVAGTDTQYF.